The T cell receptor beta chain described here comes from a study of blood T cells in healthy people across ages. Study observations and caveats: With naive T cell percentage, TCR beta diversity showed a strong correlation. The study found more naive CD4+ cells and higher diversity in long-lived than aged donors.

The second PCR ran about 6 to 12 cycles with a sample-barcoded 5' primer and J-beta primers. TCRdb ran MiXCR on the 5' RACE reads and lists one entry per CDR3 protein. The sample holds hundreds of thousands of distinct CDR3 sequences, 29% seen once. This clonotype appeared many times. Its antigen is undetermined. Investigators took around 10 milliliters of peripheral blood from every donor. Sample: blood. This receptor was obtained from a woman older than 75 in good health.

This CDR3 is CASSESGARIYEQYF. The CDR3 DNA is TGTGCCAGCAGTGAGAGCGGTGCCAGAATATACGAGCAGTACTTC. This chain links TRBV6-1 with TRBJ2-7, with a tentative D call TRBD2 (5 bases). Deletions cut 3 bases from V and 4 bases from J, with 16 bases between. Germline V gene sequence: CDR1 MNHNS, CDR2 SASEGT. This CDR3 has 15 residues.